The sequence of this T cell receptor (beta chain) was determined in a study of technical replicates of blood from four donors. The assay was immunoSEQ multiplex PCR, and TCRdb's table has in-frame clones only and misses some. The repertoire includes about 75,000 clones, approximately 97% of them detected once, and around 0.18% sits in the top ten. Trimming left V 2 bases short and J 4 bases short, with 14 bases between. The CDR3 has 15 residues. CDR1 MNHEY and CDR2 SVGAGI come from the germline V gene. The sequence derives from a human donor in good health. Material: T cells isolated from PBMCs. The chain carries TRBV6-5 and TRBJ1-2, with D tentatively TRBD1 (5 bases). The CDR3 DNA reads TGTGCCAGCAGTTACCGAACAGGACGTCCCTATGGCTACACCTTC. Amino acid sequence: CASSYRTGRPYGYTF.